This T cell receptor beta chain was captured in a study of low-dose radiotherapy and immunotherapy resistance in tumors. The sample holds many counts of this clonotype. Covering alpha and beta chains, TRAV- and TRBV-specific primers were used for the first-strand cDNA. A constant-region primer paired with the V-primer adapter amplified TCRs over approximately 18 PCR cycles. Each CDR3 protein gets one entry after TCRdb re-called the reads with MiXCR. The sample lists roughly 100,000 distinct CDR3 sequences, more than 20% seen once, with roughly 13% in the top ten. Time point meaning: after trial treatment. The treatment: LDRT plus nivolumab, ipilimumab, low-dose cyclophosphamide and aspirin (RACIN trial). Each patient who was eligible had an advanced solid tumor with no tumor-infiltrating lymphocytes. CDR1 is SQVTM and CDR2 is ANQGSEA in the germline V gene. CDR3 length equals 14 residues. V shed 0 bases and J shed 5 bases, with 13 bases lying between them.

The chain combines TRBV29-1 with TRBJ1-2; no firm D call. The source of this sequence is a female donor with ovarian cancer. Material: PBMCs, obtained after low-dose radiotherapy plus immunotherapy. CDR3 nucleotides: TGCAGCGTTGAAGACGGGTCCGGAGTATATGGCTACACCTTC. This translates into CSVEDGSGVYGYTF. The full variable domain, completed using reference TRBV29-1 and TRBJ1-2, is SAVISQKPSRDICQRGTSLTIQCQVDSQVTMMFWYRQQPGQSLTLIATANQGSEATYESGFVIDKFPISRPNLTFSTLTVSNMSPEDSSIYLCSVEDGSGVYGYTFGSGTRLTVV.